This T cell receptor (beta chain) was documented in a study of T cells in Graves' hyperthyroidism and ophthalmopathy (dated 2019 in TCRdb). Regarding the complete study: Peripheral blood samples were taken at initial diagnosis, before any treatment was given. Prospective prediction of ophthalmopathy was tested in an independent validation cohort consisting of 18 hyperthyroidism patients and more than 15 patients who later progressed to ophthalmopathy. The paper reports TCR Vbeta CDR3 sequencing of roughly 140 peripheral blood samples: around 45 ophthalmopathy, 75 to 80 hyperthyroidism and approximately 17 progressor patients. To identify TCR V-J signatures that set the groups apart, the researchers used a discovery cohort of approximately 98 patients, made up of fewer than 50 with Graves' ophthalmopathy and 55 to 65 with stable Graves' hyperthyroidism. After sampling, hyperthyroidism patients received methimazole starting at 30 mg daily, and ophthalmopathy patients received high-dose intravenous methylprednisolone. The roughly 90 discovery patients were divided at random into training and test sets in a 7:3 ratio. Thyroid tissue and blood T-cell repertoires from roughly 6 Graves' hyperthyroidism patients were also compared in the study. The research as a whole found: During validation, the model predicted progression to ophthalmopathy a median of approximately 7 months ahead of onset, with 70.59% sensitivity and 72.22% specificity. Most expanded thyroid clonotypes (frequency above 0.001) were also detected in blood, suggesting blood repertoires may reflect thyroid immune responses. Sample size was not statistically predetermined, and blinding of investigators to group allocation was not performed. A model built on a 13 V-J signature distinguished ophthalmopathy from stable hyperthyroidism, reaching about 88% sensitivity and approximately 81% specificity in cross-validation and 80%/75% in testing.

The TCR beta CDR3 regions were amplified from the RNA transcripts. The first round of RT-PCR for the TCR CDR3 was performed with the HTBI primer set and the Qiagen OneStep RT-PCR kit. Libraries were constructed in a second round of multiplex PCR, after which size selection and purification were carried out. Paired-end sequencing of the libraries was performed with 100 bp reads on an Illumina HiSeq2000. The source study handled its data this way. Raw data were processed with SOAPnuke, discarding reads with adapters, uncalled bases, mean Phred below 15, or no exact constant-primer or identifier match. COPE v1.2.5 was used to merge the high-quality paired reads, and each unique nucleotide sequence was defined as a clonotype. MiTCR v1.1 was used to align the clonotypes against IMGT TRBV, TRBD and TRBJ reference segments. Only V-J combinations with frequency above 0.0001, covering about 99% of repertoires, were analysed. The TCS score was defined as F50 (clonal expansion) divided by E x V (chaos), with BLOSUM62-based TCRdist calculated between CDR3 peptides within each V-J. Welch's t-statistics and random forest reduced just over 500 V-J features to under 15, which were used in a naive Bayes classifier (R e1071). TCRdb itself trimmed the public reads at Q25 with fastp, ran MiXCR and retained productive beta chains. Each entry merges the rows of one CDR3 protein and shows their most common DNA and genes. The V and J calls shown here were made by TCRdb, not taken from the authors' results. Across this sample there are 300,000 to 450,000 distinct CDR3 sequences, with less than 20% seen only once. Together, the top ten hold around a quarter of the sample.

CDR1 and CDR2 (MDHEN, SYDVKM) derive from the germline V gene. At the junction V is shortened by 8 bases and J by 6 bases, with 14 bases in between. From cysteine to phenylalanine, the CDR3 is 12 amino acids long. The kept DNA is CDR3 alone, 36 bases in frame from the first base. Hyperthyroidism patients were aged 18 to 65 years and newly diagnosed, with disease duration of less than 2 months. Exclusion was applied to patients with uncontrolled infections, other autoimmune diseases, pregnancy or lactation. Diagnoses were based on clinical symptoms, serum thyroxine and TRAb, thyroid ultrasound and orbital computed tomography. For progressor patients, blood was drawn at the first diagnosis of hyperthyroidism, before any ophthalmopathy symptoms had appeared. Ficoll-Paque density gradient centrifugation was used to isolate PBMCs from about 9 ml of fresh peripheral blood. Patients classed as progressors first received a Graves' hyperthyroidism diagnosis and then went on to develop ophthalmopathy during follow-up. Trizol reagent was used to extract total RNA, and RNA quality was then checked on an Agilent 2100 Bioanalyzer.

Concerning this clonotype itself: The clone's antigen remains unknown. No base quality information exists; no much larger clone differs at one position.

This receptor was identified in a young woman with Graves' hyperthyroidism that later progressed to Graves' ophthalmopathy. The V and J segments used are TRBV28 and TRBJ2-7; a tentative D match to TRBD2 spans 5 bases. The material sequenced was blood. The DNA sequence is TGTGCCAGCGGGAACTCAGAGGGCGAGCAGTACTTC. It encodes CASGNSEGEQYF.